This T cell receptor (beta chain) stems from a study of T-cell reconstitution after alpha-beta-depleted transplantation in children. CDR3 length: 15 amino acids. V shed 3 bases and J shed 0 bases, with 11 bases lying between them. A library of TCRbeta sequences, prepared with unique molecular identifiers, was generated. In TCRdb, the PCR reads were re-called with MiXCR into one record per CDR3 protein. The table has 640,000 or so distinct CDR3 sequences, roughly 15% seen once. This clonotype has more than one count but fewer than ten. The rearrangement joins TRBV12-3 or TRBV12-4 to TRBJ1-2, with D unclear. Sequencing was performed on PBMCs from the stem cell graft donor, taken from the stem cell graft. The TCR comes from a human donor who donated a stem cell graft to a child with acute myeloid leukemia. The CDR3 protein is CASSFGDWANYGYTF. CDR3 nucleotide sequence: TGTGCCAGCAGTTTTGGTGATTGGGCTAACTATGGCTACACCTTC.